What follows are 12 T cell receptor beta chains derived from one specimen sequenced in a study of beta chain features in type 1 diabetes. Reverse transcribing all isolated RNA meant expressed TCRB transcripts were sequenced. TCRdb keeps only in-frame clones here, not all; method: immunoSEQ multiplex PCR. The top ten clones hold 0.015% to 0.019% of a sample with 250,000 to 350,000 clones, approximately 16% of them seen once. Study results and caveats: Across all four CD4+ subsets, people with type 1 diabetes showed modestly shorter TCRB CDR3s.

These receptors have no identified antigens. Sequenced input: naive CD4+ T cells from blood. These receptors were collected from a man aged 18 to 35 with type 1 diabetes.

The chain has TRBV11-2 and TRBJ1-3; D ambiguous. V was trimmed by 5 bases and J by 4 bases, leaving 18 bases between them. The germline V gene has CDR1 SGHAT and CDR2 FQNNGV. The length of the CDR3 is 16 residues. CDR3 coding DNA: TGTGCCAGCAGCCCCACCGACGGGTCGGTAGGAAACACCATATATTTT. It codes for CASSPTDGSVGNTIYF.

The chain links TRBV5-1 to TRBJ2-5; 7 bases map to TRBD2. After removal of 1 base from V and 2 bases from J, the junction contained 11 bases not matched to a gene. Germline assignment: CDR1 SGHRS and CDR2 YFSETQ. The CDR3 spans 17 residues. The CDR3 DNA is TGCGCCAGCAGCTTGATTCGCAGCGGGACCAATCAAGAGACCCAGTACTTC. It translates to CASSLIRSGTNQETQYF.

This clone occurred a few times. CDR3 coding DNA: TGTGCCAGCACCCTTACAGGTCCTGACTATGGCTACACCTTC. It translates to CASTLTGPDYGYTF. The chain has TRBV2 and TRBJ1-2; TRBD1 might be the D (5 bases). V was shortened by 7 bases and J by 3 bases, with 15 bases between the two germline ends. The CDR3 has 14 residues. In germline, CDR1 is SNHLY, CDR2 FYNNEI.

This chain uses TRBV5-4 with TRBJ1-5; D is ambiguous. V was clipped by 0 bases and J by 9 bases, with 10 bases between them. Germline V gives CDR1 SGHNT, CDR2 YYREEE (reference sequence). The CDR3 spans 13 residues. The CDR3 region has the DNA TGTGCCAGCAGCTTGGCTGCTGAGGGGCCCCAGCATTTT. It codes for CASSLAAEGPQHF.

As to this clone: Other DNA sequences in this specimen translate into the identical CDR3. The V gene is TRBV18, the J gene TRBJ1-1; perhaps TRBD1 as D (6 bases). Trimming pared 3 bases from V and 1 base from J, leaving 9 bases between. The CDR3 has 14 residues. Germline V CDR1 and CDR2: KGHSH, LQKENI. The DNA for the CDR3 is TGTGCCAGCTCACCGGGACAACCGAACACTGAAGCTTTCTTT. Translation gives CASSPGQPNTEAFF.

The chain employs TRBV28 and TRBJ1-2, with 8 bases aligning to TRBD1. This CDR3 has 13 amino acids. V lost 4 bases and J lost 14; bases outside the gene matches: 12. Germline lookup yields CDR1 MDHEN and CDR2 SYDVKM. CDR3 amino acids: CASSSPGQGRCTF. CDR3 DNA sequence: TGTGCCAGCAGTTCGCCTGGACAGGGACGTTGTACCTTC.

There are a few counts of this clone. This chain links TRBV7-2 with TRBJ1-2, with D perhaps TRBD1 (6 bases). V was pared by 6 bases and J by 8 bases, with 13 bases between. The CDR3 sequence is 12 residues long. Per germline, CDR1 SGHTA and CDR2 FQGNSA. CDR3 nucleotides: TGTGCCAGCAGGGCGGGGGCCGGGGGCTACACCTTC. Amino acids: CASRAGAGGYTF. Full variable domain (outside the CDR3, taken from reference TRBV7-2 and TRBJ1-2): GAGVSQSPSNKVTEKGKDVELRCDPISGHTALYWYRQSLGQGLEFLIYFQGNSAPDKSGLPSDRFSAERTGGSVSTLTIQRTQQEDSAVYLCASRAGAGGYTFGSGTRLTVV.

This clone has just a few counts. The chain employs TRBV4-2 and TRBJ2-7, with 7 positions matching TRBD1. V lost 2 bases and J lost 1; bases outside the gene matches: 5. The germline gives CDR1 LGHNA, CDR2 YNFKEQ. The CDR3 is made up of 15 amino acids. In DNA, the CDR3 is TGTGCCAGCAGCCAAACCATGGGACAGTCCTACGAGCAGTACTTC. It encodes CASSQTMGQSYEQYF.

The genes are TRBV10-3 and TRBJ2-3; TRBD2 matches 11 bases. Germline V CDR1 and CDR2: ENHRY, SYGVKD. The CDR3 sequence is 16 residues long. V was pared by 0 bases and J by 8 bases, with 7 bases of the junction left unmatched. The CDR3 loop reads CAISESFTTSGTTQYF. The CDR3 region has the DNA TGTGCCATCAGTGAGTCTTTTACGACTAGCGGGACTACGCAGTATTTT.

The V gene is TRBV28, the J gene TRBJ2-5; perhaps TRBD1 as D (6 bases). The CDR3 is 15 amino acids. The V end lost 4 bases, the J end lost 4 bases, and 16 bases lay between the germline ends. Germline lookup yields CDR1 MDHEN and CDR2 SYDVKM. The chain's CDR3 is CASSSMGQGRETQYF. CDR3 sequence (DNA): TGTGCCAGCAGTTCCATGGGCCAGGGGAGAGAGACCCAGTACTTC.

The rearrangement uses TRBV6-6 and TRBJ1-2; D call uncertain. Trimming shortened V by 7 bases and J by 2 bases, and 14 bases separated the two germline ends. The CDR3 has 14 amino acids. Germline CDR1 reads MNHNY; CDR2 reads SVGAGI (reference sequence). The CDR3 DNA reads as TGTGCCAGCATACGCGGGTTCGCGAACTATGGCTACACCTTC. Its translation: CASIRGFANYGYTF.

This clone was seen a few times. J is TRBJ2-7 and V is TRBV7-8, with 7 nucleotides matching TRBD2. V gave up 5 bases and J gave up 5 bases; unmatched junction bases: 12. CDR1 and CDR2 from the germline V gene are SGHVS and FQNEAQ. This CDR3 is 15 amino acids long. The CDR3 reads CASSLIAGVRNEQYF. The CDR3, as DNA: TGTGCCAGCAGCCTGATTGCGGGAGTTAGGAACGAGCAGTACTTC.